This TCR beta chain was observed in a study of blood T cells in healthy people across ages. Through a sample-barcoded 5' primer and a J-beta primer mix, a second PCR was run for roughly 7 to 12 cycles. TCRdb ran MiXCR on the 5' RACE reads and lists one entry per CDR3 protein. This sample has over a million distinct CDR3 sequences; 35% to 45% occur once, and the top ten carry more than 4%. Between the trimmed V and J ends, which lost 7 bases and 0 bases, there was a span of 16 bases. The CDR3 has 15 residues. The J gene is TRBJ2-7, the V gene TRBV12-3 or TRBV12-4; D is undetermined. The origin of this receptor is a woman aged 18-35 years in good health. The material sequenced was blood. The CDR3 loop is CASTRSPESSYEQYF. The CDR3 nucleotides are TGTGCCAGCACCCGGAGCCCTGAGAGCTCCTACGAGCAGTACTTC.